Presented here are 12 T cell receptor beta chains from one specimen sequenced in a study of CD8+ T cells in alopecia areata. Markers including CD4, CD8alpha, NKG2D and NKG2ACE guided sorting of pooled cutaneous lymph node cells. It was cDNA, reverse transcribed from extracted RNA, that served as the sequencing template. TCRdb keeps only in-frame clones here, not all; method: immunoSEQ multiplex PCR. The repertoire consists of over 250,000 clones, none detected only once. Sequenced material: CD4+ T cells sorted from a lymph node. Source of these receptors: a C3H/HeJ mouse with alopecia areata. For the strain, the MHC haplotype given is H2-k.

This clone has only a few counts. The genes and germline here are from mouse. Additional DNA sequences in this sample encode the identical CDR3. The sequenced CDR3 bases are TGTGCCAGCAGTGGACAGGGGGGAAGTGCAGAA. Translated, it gives CASSGQGGSAE. The CDR3 reads in full as CASSGQGGSAETLYF. V is TRBV13-3 and J is TRBJ2-3; TRBD1 matches 9 bases. The read falls 4 residues short of the CDR3 end, and the missing part is taken from the germline J gene. Germline V gene data show CDR1 as NNHDY and CDR2 as SYVADS. The CDR3 spans 15 residues. V shed 3 bases, J shed 0 bases, and the junction held 2 bases outside the gene matches.

In its sample, this clone was seen a few times. Genes here carry mouse names. The CDR3 is cut off 4 residues early in the read; its end comes from the germline J gene. The rearrangement links TRBV13-1 to TRBJ2-2, with 7 bases matching TRBD1. J was trimmed by 4 bases and V by 5 bases; bases with no gene match: 8. CDR1 is NSHNY and CDR2 is SYGAGN in the germline V gene. CDR3 length: 15 residues. CDR3 DNA, as far as it was read: TGTGCCAGCAGACGACAGGGAGGAGGCACCGGG. Translated: CASRRQGGGTG. The whole CDR3 region reads CASRRQGGGTGQLYF.

This clone has a handful of counts. Gene names follow the mouse nomenclature. The CDR3 end is not reached by the read, which stops 4 residues before it; the germline J gene fills it in. This sample includes further DNA sequences coding for the same CDR3. The V gene is TRBV19, the J gene TRBJ2-5; a possible D gene is TRBD1 (5 bases). The CDR3 spans 13 residues. V dropped 4 bases and J dropped 3 bases, with 9 bases sitting between them. CDR1 FNHDT and CDR2 SITEND come from the germline V gene (reference sequence). The sequenced part of the CDR3 DNA is TGTGCCAGCAGTCACAGGAATCAAGAC. It translates to CASSHRNQD. The complete CDR3 reads CASSHRNQDTQYF.

To note about this clone: Genes here carry mouse names. The read stops 4 residues short of the end of the CDR3; the missing end is completed from the germline J gene. V and J are TRBV3 and TRBJ2-5; a weak D match, TRBD2 (5 bases). The CDR3 extends over 14 amino acids. CDR1 and CDR2 from the germline V gene are SNHLY and FYNGKV (reference sequence). CDR3 region: CASSLAGVKDTQYF. The part of the CDR3 DNA that was read is TGTGCCAGCAGCTTAGCTGGGGTTAAAGAC.

This clone was counted between two and nine times. Gene names and germline refer to mouse. The observed sequence ends 4 residues before the CDR3 terminus, with the missing tail filled in from the germline J gene. The chain has TRBV14 and TRBJ2-2; 11 bases map to TRBD1. Trimming took 8 bases from V and 1 from J; bases not matched to a gene: 10. There are 17 residues in the CDR3. CDR1 and CDR2 from the germline V gene are SGHDT and FRDEAV. The sequenced CDR3 bases are TGTGCCAGGCTCCGGGACAGGGGGAGCCTAAACACCGGG. It translates to CARLRDRGSLNTG. The CDR3 in its entirety is CARLRDRGSLNTGQLYF.

Concerning this clone: Gene names refer to mouse genes. The read terminates 3 residues before the CDR3 end, so the remaining end is supplied by the germline J gene. The chain carries TRBV1 and TRBJ1-6, with D possibly being TRBD1 (5 bases). TRBJ1-6 is identified as an open reading frame with a role that is uncertain. The germline CDR1 and CDR2 sequences are NSQYPW and LRSPGD (reference sequence). The CDR3 length is 8 residues. The chain's CDR3 is CKKGALYF. The sequenced part of the CDR3 DNA is TGCAAAAAAGGGGCC.

Worth noting for this clone: The gene names here belong to mouse. The read falls 4 residues short of the CDR3 end, and the missing part is taken from the germline J gene. This sequence joins TRBV19 and TRBJ2-2; D possibly corresponds to TRBD2 (7 bases). There are 15 residues in the CDR3. CDR1 is FNHDT and CDR2 is SITEND in the germline V gene (reference sequence). The V gene lost 2 bases and the J gene lost 0 bases, with 8 bases spanning the gap. The covered CDR3 bases are TGTGCCAGCAGTATCTGGGGGCCAAACACCGGG. It codes for CASSIWGPNTG. The CDR3 in its entirety is CASSIWGPNTGQLYF.

In its sample, this clone was seen a few times. Gene names are the mouse ones. The observed sequence ends 4 residues before the CDR3 terminus, with the missing tail filled in from the germline J gene. V and J are TRBV19 and TRBJ2-1, with TRBD2 matching 8 bases. The CDR3 runs 15 residues. Trimming took 2 bases from V and 2 from J; bases not matched to a gene: 3. Per the germline V gene, CDR1 is FNHDT and CDR2 is SITEND (reference sequence). Partial CDR3 DNA: TGTGCCAGCAGTATCTCACTGGGGGACTATGCT. As protein: CASSISLGDYA. The full CDR3 sequence reads CASSISLGDYAEQFF.

This clone was seen ten or more times. Here the gene names and germline are mouse. With the read ending 4 residues before the CDR3 end, the germline J gene is used to fill in that end. The rearrangement links TRBV5 to TRBJ2-1, with 11 nucleotides matching TRBD2. CDR1 and CDR2 from the germline V gene are LGHNA and YNLKQL (reference sequence). CDR3 length: 15 residues. The V and J ends lost 4 bases and 1 base, in that order; junction bases with no gene match: 0. CDR3 protein: CASSRDWGNYAEQFF. The sequenced CDR3 bases are TGTGCCAGCAGCCGGGACTGGGGGAACTATGCT.

There are many counts of this clone. The genes are named according to mouse. Read coverage stops 4 residues before the CDR3 terminus; the germline J gene supplies the remainder. The sample contains more than one DNA sequence encoding this CDR3. The rearrangement joins TRBV31 to TRBJ2-3, with 9 bases lining up with TRBD2. CDR1 and CDR2 from the germline V gene are GKSSPN and SITVG. The CDR3 loop spans 15 amino acids. J lost 0 bases, V lost 1 base, and 2 bases had no gene match. CDR3 bases read: TGTGCCTGGAGTCCGGGACTGGGTAGTGCAGAA. Translation: CAWSPGLGSAE. The entire CDR3 reads CAWSPGLGSAETLYF.

This clone was counted only a few times. The genes and germline here are from mouse. Sequencing ends 4 residues short of the CDR3 end; the germline J gene provides the rest. In the same sample, other DNA sequences code for this CDR3. The chain employs TRBV5 and TRBJ2-7, with 8 bases matching TRBD2. Trimming took 0 bases from V and 3 from J; bases not matched to a gene: 1. Looked up from germline, CDR1 is LGHNA and CDR2 is YNLKQL (reference sequence). The length of the CDR3 is 14 residues. CDR3 sequence reads: CASSQEGLGYEQYF. The CDR3 DNA, read in part, is TGTGCCAGCAGCCAAGAAGGACTGGGCTAT.

This clone was detected only a few times. Genes and germline come from the mouse. With the read ending 4 residues before the CDR3 end, the germline J gene is used to fill in that end. The sample carries other DNA sequences with the same CDR3. The chain links TRBV31 to TRBJ2-1; 8 nucleotides line up with TRBD2. CDR3 length: 13 amino acids. Trimming removed 4 bases from V and 3 bases from J; junction bases left unmatched: 2. Germline V gene sequence: CDR1 GKSSPN, CDR2 SITVG. The sequenced CDR3 bases are TGTGCCTGGACCCTGGGGGGCTATGCT. Its translation: CAWTLGGYA. The whole CDR3 protein is CAWTLGGYAEQFF.